This T cell receptor (beta chain) was sequenced during a study of blood T cell repertoires in COVID-19. Whole-study context: Acute-phase and convalescent COVID-19 samples originated in the United States, Italy and Spain. The analysed material was cDNA or gDNA that came from T cells, B-cell-depleted T cells, or PBMCs.

Enrolment of Seattle patients took place during active infection, and they were followed longitudinally. The CDR3 sequence is 14 residues long. Deletions cut 4 bases from V and 8 bases from J, with 15 bases between. Germline CDR1 is SQVTM and CDR2 is ANQGSEA. Study processing details: Nucleated cell counts were estimated from reference gene primer amplification. Using immunoSEQ multiplex PCR, the repertoire was profiled, and TCRdb retains in-frame clones only, with some absent. V and J calls and clone size are as listed in that table; D and trimming were resolved from the DNA. This sample has around 63,000 clones, with approximately 84% found just once.

Sequencing used peripheral blood. V usage is TRBV29-1 and J usage is TRBJ1-6; no clear D gene. The TCR sequence derives from a man aged 55 to 70 with COVID-19, enrolled during active disease. This CDR3 is CSVVLESQDSPLHF. In DNA form, the CDR3 reads TGCAGCGTTGTATTGGAAAGTCAGGATTCACCCCTCCACTTT.